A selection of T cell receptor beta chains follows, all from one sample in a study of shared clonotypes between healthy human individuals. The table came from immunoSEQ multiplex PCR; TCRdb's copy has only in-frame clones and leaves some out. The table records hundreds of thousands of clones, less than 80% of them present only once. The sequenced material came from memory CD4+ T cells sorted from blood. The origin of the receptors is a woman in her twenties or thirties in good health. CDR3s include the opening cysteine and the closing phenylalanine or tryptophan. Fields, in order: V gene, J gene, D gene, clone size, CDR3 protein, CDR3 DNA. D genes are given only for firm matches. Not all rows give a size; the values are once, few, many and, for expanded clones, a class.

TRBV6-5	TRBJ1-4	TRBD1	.	CASRPGQGGEKLFF	TGTGCCAGCAGGCCGGGACAGGGAGGTGAAAAACTGTTTTTT
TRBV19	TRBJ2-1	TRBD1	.	CASSSGQTYNEQFF	TGTGCCAGTAGTTCGGGACAGACCTACAATGAGCAGTTCTTC
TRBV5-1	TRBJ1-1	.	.	CASSLATGLEAFF	TGCGCCAGCAGTTTAGCCACAGGCCTCGAAGCTTTCTTT
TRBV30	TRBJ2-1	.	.	CAWSSTLVSEQFF	TGTGCCTGGAGCTCTACCCTAGTGAGTGAGCAGTTCTTC
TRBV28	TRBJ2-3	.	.	CASSYPVSTDTQYF	TGTGCCAGCAGTTATCCAGTCAGCACAGATACGCAGTATTTT
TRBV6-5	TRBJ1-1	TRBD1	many	CASSYNRGGIDTEAFF	TGTGCCAGCAGTTATAACAGGGGGGGAATAGATACTGAAGCTTTCTTT
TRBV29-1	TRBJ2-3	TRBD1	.	CSVRRTGGTDTQYF	TGCAGCGTTCGGCGGACAGGGGGCACAGATACGCAGTATTTT
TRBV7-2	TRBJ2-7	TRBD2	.	CASSPGLANYEQYF	TGTGCCAGCAGCCCGGGACTAGCTAACTACGAGCAGTACTTC
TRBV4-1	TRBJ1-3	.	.	CASSQVATAGNTIYF	TGCGCCAGCAGCCAAGTAGCGACCGCTGGAAACACCATATATTTT
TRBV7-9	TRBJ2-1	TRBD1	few	CASSRTGNEQFF	TGTGCCAGCAGTCGGACAGGCAATGAGCAGTTCTTC
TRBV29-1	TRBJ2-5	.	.	CSVPQSGTHRLETQYF	TGCAGCGTTCCCCAGAGTGGGACACATCGGCTGGAGACCCAGTACTTC
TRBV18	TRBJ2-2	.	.	CASSPPNYNTGELFF	TGTGCCAGCTCACCACCGAACTATAACACCGGGGAGCTGTTTTTT
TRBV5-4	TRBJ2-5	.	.	CASSPPSSGTQYF	TGTGCCAGCAGCCCTCCGTCAAGCGGAACCCAGTACTTC
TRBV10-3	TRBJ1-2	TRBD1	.	CAISTNQGANYGYTF	TGTGCCATCAGTACAAACCAGGGGGCGAACTATGGCTACACCTTC
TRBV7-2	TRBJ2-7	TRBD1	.	CASSVHRGYSYEQYF	TGTGCCAGCAGCGTACACAGGGGCTACTCCTACGAGCAGTACTTC
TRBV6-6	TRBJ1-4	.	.	CASSYQGTIEKLFF	TGTGCCAGCAGTTATCAGGGTACAATTGAAAAACTGTTTTTT
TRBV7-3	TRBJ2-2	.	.	CASSLQGGGELFF	TGTGCCAGCAGCCTCCAAGGAGGCGGGGAGCTGTTTTTT
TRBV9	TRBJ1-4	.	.	CASTLPRDPPSKLFF	TGTGCCAGCACCCTACCCCGGGACCCCCCTTCGAAACTGTTTTTT
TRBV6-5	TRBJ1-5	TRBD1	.	CASGRDRGAPQHF	TGTGCCAGCGGCAGGGACAGGGGGGCGCCCCAGCATTTT
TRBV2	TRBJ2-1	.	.	CASMRPGGHNEQFF	TGTGCCAGCATGCGCCCCGGGGGGCACAATGAGCAGTTCTTC
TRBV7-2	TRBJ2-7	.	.	CASSLDGGPYEQYF	TGTGCCAGCAGCTTAGACGGCGGTCCCTACGAGCAGTACTTC
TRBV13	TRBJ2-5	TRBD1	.	CASSSARTGGGETQYF	TGTGCCAGCAGCTCAGCCCGGACAGGGGGCGGGGAGACCCAGTACTTC
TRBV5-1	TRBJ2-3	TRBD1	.	CASTPQGGTDTQYF	TGCGCCAGCACCCCCCAGGGGGGCACAGATACGCAGTATTTT
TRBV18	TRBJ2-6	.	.	CATETSGRPSGANVLTF	TGTGCCACCGAGACATCTGGGAGACCCTCTGGGGCCAACGTCCTGACTTTC
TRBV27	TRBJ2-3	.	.	CASSSRTDTQYF	TGTGCCAGCAGTTCCCGGACGGATACGCAGTATTTT
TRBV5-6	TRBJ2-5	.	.	CASSTTGLDQETQYF	TGTGCCAGCAGTACTACGGGACTGGACCAAGAGACCCAGTACTTC
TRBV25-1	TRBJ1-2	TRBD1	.	CASSEPDRGGYTF	TGTGCCAGCAGTGAACCGGACAGGGGGGGCTACACCTTC
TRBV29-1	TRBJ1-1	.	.	CSVEEFLGTEAFF	TGCAGCGTTGAAGAATTTCTGGGCACTGAAGCTTTCTTT
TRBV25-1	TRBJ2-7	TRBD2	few	CASSSGLAGDNEQYF	TGTGCCAGCAGTTCAGGGCTAGCGGGAGACAACGAGCAGTACTTC
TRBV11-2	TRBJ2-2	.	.	CASSLTGSPGELFF	TGTGCCAGCAGCCTAACGGGGTCCCCCGGGGAGCTGTTTTTT
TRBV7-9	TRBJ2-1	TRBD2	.	CVTEVAGLNEQFF	TGTGTCACCGAGGTAGCGGGCTTAAATGAGCAGTTCTTC
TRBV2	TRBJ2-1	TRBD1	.	CASRMTRQGRMNEQFF	TGTGCCAGCAGGATGACTCGACAGGGGAGGATGAATGAGCAGTTCTTC
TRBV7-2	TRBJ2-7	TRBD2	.	CASSLLGLAYEQYF	TGTGCCAGCAGCTTACTGGGACTAGCCTACGAGCAGTACTTC
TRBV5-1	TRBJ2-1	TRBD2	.	CASTLAGGANEQFF	TGCGCCAGCACCCTAGCGGGAGGGGCGAATGAGCAGTTCTTC
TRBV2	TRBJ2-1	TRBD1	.	CASTHGTGVDEQFF	TGTGCCAGCACCCACGGGACAGGGGTGGATGAGCAGTTCTTC
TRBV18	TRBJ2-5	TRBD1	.	CASSPGTGGETQYF	TGTGCCAGCTCACCAGGGACAGGGGGAGAGACCCAGTACTTC
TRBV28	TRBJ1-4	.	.	CASSPRGGGIGKLFF	TGTGCCAGCAGTCCGCGTGGAGGGGGGATCGGAAAACTGTTTTTT
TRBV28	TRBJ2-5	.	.	CASSSFKTQYF	TGTGCCAGCAGTAGTTTTAAGACCCAGTACTTC
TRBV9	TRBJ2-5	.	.	CASSTGPQGDMSETQYF	TGTGCCAGCAGCACAGGCCCCCAGGGAGATATGTCGGAGACCCAGTACTTC
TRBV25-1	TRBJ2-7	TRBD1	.	CASTVHQGDSYEQYF	TGTGCCAGCACGGTGCATCAGGGGGACTCCTACGAGCAGTACTTC
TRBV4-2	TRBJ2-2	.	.	CASRAGSGNTGELFF	TGTGCCAGCAGAGCAGGGAGCGGGAACACCGGGGAGCTGTTTTTT
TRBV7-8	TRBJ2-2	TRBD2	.	CASSLNSGTNTGELFF	TGTGCCAGCAGCTTAAATAGCGGGACGAACACCGGGGAGCTGTTTTTT
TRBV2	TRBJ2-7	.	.	CASSDQGDQREQYF	TGTGCCAGCAGTGACCAAGGGGATCAACGCGAGCAGTACTTC
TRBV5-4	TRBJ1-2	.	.	CASSLIGPNYGYTF	TGTGCCAGCAGCTTGATCGGACCTAACTATGGCTACACCTTC
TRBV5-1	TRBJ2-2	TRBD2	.	CASSLGLADTGELFF	TGCGCCAGCAGCTTGGGACTAGCGGATACCGGGGAGCTGTTTTTT
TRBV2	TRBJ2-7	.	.	CASTNGNSYEQYF	TGTGCCAGCACCAACGGTAACTCCTACGAGCAGTACTTC
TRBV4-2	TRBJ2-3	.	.	CASSQEWDLSGAGTDTQYF	TGTGCCAGCAGCCAAGAATGGGACCTTAGCGGAGCGGGCACAGATACGCAGTATTTT
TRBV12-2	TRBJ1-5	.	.	CASRLSTGQVNQPQHF	TGTGCAAGTCGCCTTAGTACAGGGCAGGTCAATCAGCCCCAGCATTTT
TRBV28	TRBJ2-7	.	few	CASSTFYEQYF	TGTGCCAGCAGTACTTTTTACGAGCAGTACTTC
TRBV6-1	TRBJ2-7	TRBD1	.	CASSELPGQGLEQYF	TGTGCCAGCAGTGAGCTACCGGGACAGGGCCTCGAGCAGTACTTC
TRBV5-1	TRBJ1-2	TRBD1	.	CASRSGGTGLWNYGYTF	TGCGCCAGCCGCTCGGGCGGGACAGGGCTTTGGAACTATGGCTACACCTTC
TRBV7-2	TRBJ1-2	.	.	CASSLLAEGYTF	TGTGCCAGCAGCTTATTGGCAGAAGGCTACACCTTC